This T cell receptor beta chain was profiled in a study of OX40 agonist ivuxolimab in advanced cancers. At the level of the study: The treatment was a fully human IgG2 OX40 agonist, ivuxolimab. General study points: Low normalized T-cell clonal expansion was additionally recorded for some nonresponders. Antigen specificity of clonally expanded peripheral T cells was not established.

Libraries were prepared by immunoSEQ multiplex PCR; TCRdb keeps only in-frame clonotypes and omits some of them. This sample has about 61,000 clones; roughly four fifths occur once, and the top ten carry around 3.4%. V dropped 4 bases and J dropped 5 bases, with 11 bases sitting between them. The CDR3 is made up of 13 amino acids. Germline V gene sequence: CDR1 GTSNPN, CDR2 SVGIG (reference sequence). With respect to this clone: Its specificity is unknown.

The J gene is TRBJ2-2, the V gene TRBV30; D uncertain. This receptor was taken from an adult with an advanced solid tumor such as melanoma, head and neck, liver or kidney cancer. The material was CD4+ or CD8+ T cells sorted from blood, obtained in a trial of the OX40 agonist ivuxolimab. The CDR3 DNA is TGTGCCTGGATTAGGGCAGCAACCGGGGAGCTGTTTTTT. As protein: CAWIRAATGELFF.